Following are 10 T cell receptor beta chains from one sample sequenced in a study of cytomegalovirus exposure and HLA in healthy donors. The primer mix had 60 Vbeta and 13 Jbeta primers. The table came from immunoSEQ multiplex PCR; TCRdb's copy has only in-frame clones and leaves some out. The table includes over 150,000 clones, about 80% detected once. Sequencing was done on a sample of PBMCs. Source of these receptors: a man aged 18 to 35 in good health and CMV-seropositive.

The chain joins TRBV5-1 to TRBJ2-2, with 9 positions matching TRBD2. The V gene's germline CDR1 is SGHRS and CDR2 YFSETQ. The trim removed 4 bases at V and 1 base at J, leaving 5 bases unmatched. The CDR3 sequence is 16 residues long. CDR3: CASSLETSGNTGELFF. For the CDR3, the DNA is TGCGCCAGCAGCCTGGAGACTAGCGGGAACACCGGGGAGCTGTTTTTT.

V gene TRBV9 combines with J gene TRBJ2-7; 10 bases agree with TRBD2. This CDR3 has 17 residues. V gave up 3 bases and J gave up 6 bases; unmatched junction bases: 15. Germline V gene data show CDR1 as SGDLS and CDR2 as YYNGEE. This chain's CDR3 is CASSDVAGGFGDGEQYF. CDR3 sequence (DNA): TGTGCCAGCAGCGATGTAGCGGGGGGCTTTGGAGACGGCGAGCAGTACTTC.

This clone was detected once. The rearrangement links TRBV5-5 to TRBJ2-1; 7 bases match TRBD2. The CDR3 covers 15 residues. J was trimmed by 6 bases and V by 4 bases; bases with no gene match: 10. Germline CDR1 SGHKS, CDR2 YYEKEE (reference sequence). The DNA for the CDR3 is TGTGCCAGCAGCCTCGGGACTACCAGACCCAATGAGCAGTTCTTC. Translating gives CASSLGTTRPNEQFF.

The chain combines TRBV5-1 with TRBJ2-1; the match to TRBD2 covers 10 bases. In germline, CDR1 is SGHRS, CDR2 YFSETQ. The ends lost 0 bases at V and 5 bases at J; junction bases unmatched: 17. The CDR3 contains 20 residues. CDR3 coding DNA: TGCGCCAGCAGCTTGGGGCTAGCGGGGGAACTACGAAAATGGAACAATGAGCAGTTCTTC. Its translation: CASSLGLAGELRKWNNEQFF.

CDR3 in DNA: TGTGCCAGCAGCTTAACGTTAGGAGAAGAGACCCAGTACTTC. This sequence encodes CASSLTLGEETQYF. The chain combines TRBV7-3 with TRBJ2-5, with unresolved D. Germline CDR1 and CDR2: SGHTA and FQGTGA. V was cut by 0 bases and J by 3 bases, with 8 bases left in between. This CDR3 is 14 amino acids long.

Of note for this clone: At one end, the junction sequence differs from germline, possibly due to a read error. The chain employs TRBV7-9 and TRBJ2-7; TRBD1 agrees at 8 bases. The CDR3 is 14 amino acids. CDR1 and CDR2 (germline): SEHNR, FQNEAQ (reference sequence). In DNA form, the CDR3 reads TGTTCCAGCAGCTTGTCCTGGACAGGGAACGAGCAGTACTTC. Protein: CSSSLSWTGNEQYF.

V usage is TRBV29-1 and J usage is TRBJ2-7; 11 bases line up with TRBD2. The J segment lost 0 bases and the V segment lost 6 bases, leaving 7 bases of the junction unmatched. This CDR3 region has 15 residues. Germline CDR1 and CDR2: SQVTM and ANQGSEA. CDR3 sequence reads: CSVPGTSGHSYEQYF. In DNA form, the CDR3 reads TGCAGCGTCCCGGGGACTAGCGGACACTCCTACGAGCAGTACTTC.

This chain uses TRBV4-2 with TRBJ1-1; the D is unclear. Trimming took 2 bases from V and 0 from J, leaving 4 bases between them. CDR3 size: 13 residues. Germline CDR1 is LGHNA and CDR2 is YNFKEQ. This chain's CDR3 is CASSQIMNTEAFF. The DNA for the CDR3 is TGTGCCAGCAGCCAAATCATGAACACTGAAGCTTTCTTT.

The chain links TRBV7-6 to TRBJ1-3, with D possibly being TRBD1 (6 bases). Germline lookup yields CDR1 SGHVS and CDR2 FNYEAQ. CDR3 length equals 13 residues. V dropped 5 bases and J dropped 3 bases, with 8 bases sitting between them. In nucleotides, the CDR3 is TGTGCCAGCAGCCCAGGGGTTGGAAACACCATATATTTT. It is translated as CASSPGVGNTIYF.

This clone showed up just a few times. The chain uses TRBV18 and TRBJ1-2; D unclear. The CDR3 sequence is 14 residues long. Germline V gene lookup returns CDR1 KGHSH and CDR2 LQKENI. Trimming stripped 3 bases from V and 1 base from J, with 9 bases between. The CDR3, as DNA: TGTGCCAGCTCACCGGAACAGCTTAACTATGGCTACACCTTC. Translation: CASSPEQLNYGYTF.